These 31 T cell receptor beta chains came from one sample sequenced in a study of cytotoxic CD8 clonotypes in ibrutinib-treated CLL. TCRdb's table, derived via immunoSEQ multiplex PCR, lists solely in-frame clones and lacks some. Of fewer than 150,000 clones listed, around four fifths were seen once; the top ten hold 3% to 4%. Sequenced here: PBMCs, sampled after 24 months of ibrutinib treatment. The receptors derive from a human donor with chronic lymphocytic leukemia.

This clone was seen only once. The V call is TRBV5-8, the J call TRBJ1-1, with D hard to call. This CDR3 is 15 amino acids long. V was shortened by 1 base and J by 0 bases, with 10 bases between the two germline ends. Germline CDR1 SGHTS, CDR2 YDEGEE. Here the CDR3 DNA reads TGTGCCAGCAGCTTGATCTCGGGGATGAACACTGAAGCTTTCTTT. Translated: CASSLISGMNTEAFF.

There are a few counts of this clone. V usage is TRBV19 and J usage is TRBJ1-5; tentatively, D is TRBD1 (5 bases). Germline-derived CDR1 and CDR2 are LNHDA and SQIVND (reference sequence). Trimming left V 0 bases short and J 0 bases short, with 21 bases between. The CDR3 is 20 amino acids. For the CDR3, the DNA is TGTGCCAGTAGTATAGATGGGACGGTTACCAGGACCTATAGCAATCAGCCCCAGCATTTT. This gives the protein CASSIDGTVTRTYSNQPQHF.

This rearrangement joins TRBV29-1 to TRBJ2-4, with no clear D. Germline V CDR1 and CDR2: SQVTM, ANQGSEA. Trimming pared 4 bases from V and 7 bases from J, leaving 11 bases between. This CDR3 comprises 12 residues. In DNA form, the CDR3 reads TGCAGCGTTGGGCAGGTCGGTAACATTCAGTACTTC. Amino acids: CSVGQVGNIQYF.

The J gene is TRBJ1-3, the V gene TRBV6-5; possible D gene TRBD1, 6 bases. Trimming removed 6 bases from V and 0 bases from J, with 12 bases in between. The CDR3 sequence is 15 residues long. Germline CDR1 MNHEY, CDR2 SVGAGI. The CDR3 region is CASRGSGVSGNTIYF. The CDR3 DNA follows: TGTGCCAGCAGAGGATCAGGGGTCTCTGGAAACACCATATATTTT.

The CDR3 region is CASSSGQGGFADTQYF. CDR3 coding DNA: TGTGCCAGCAGTTCGGGACAGGGGGGTTTTGCAGATACGCAGTATTTT. The gene calls are TRBV2 and TRBJ2-3; the match to TRBD1 covers 11 bases. Germline V gives CDR1 SNHLY, CDR2 FYNNEI. The CDR3 has 16 amino acids. Losses at the gene ends were 5 bases for V and 4 bases for J; bases not matched to a gene: 8.

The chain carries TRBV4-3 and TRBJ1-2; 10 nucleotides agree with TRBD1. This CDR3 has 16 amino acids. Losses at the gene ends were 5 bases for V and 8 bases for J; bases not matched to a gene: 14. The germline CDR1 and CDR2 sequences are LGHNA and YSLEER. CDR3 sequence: CASSGRDRGPLLGYTF. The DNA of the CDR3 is TGCGCCAGCAGCGGACGAGACAGGGGGCCCCTATTGGGCTACACCTTC.

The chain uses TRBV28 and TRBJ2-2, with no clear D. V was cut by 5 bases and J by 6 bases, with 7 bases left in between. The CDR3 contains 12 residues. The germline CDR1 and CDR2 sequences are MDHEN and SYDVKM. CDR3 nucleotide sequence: TGTGCCAGCAGTGAGCAATCCGGGGAGCTGTTTTTT. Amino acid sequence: CASSEQSGELFF.

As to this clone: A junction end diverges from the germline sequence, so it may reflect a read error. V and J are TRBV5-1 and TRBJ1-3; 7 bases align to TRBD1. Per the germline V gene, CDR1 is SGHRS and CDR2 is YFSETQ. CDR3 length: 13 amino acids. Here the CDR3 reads CASSLDRGNTIYF. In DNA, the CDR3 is TGCGCCAGCAGTTTGGACAGGGGAAACACCATATATTTT.

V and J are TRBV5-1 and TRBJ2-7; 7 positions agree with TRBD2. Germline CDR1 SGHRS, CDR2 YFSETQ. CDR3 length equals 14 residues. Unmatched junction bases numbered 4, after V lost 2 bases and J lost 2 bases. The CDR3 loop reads CASSLAGNTYEQYF. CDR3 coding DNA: TGCGCCAGCAGCTTAGCGGGGAATACCTACGAGCAGTACTTC.

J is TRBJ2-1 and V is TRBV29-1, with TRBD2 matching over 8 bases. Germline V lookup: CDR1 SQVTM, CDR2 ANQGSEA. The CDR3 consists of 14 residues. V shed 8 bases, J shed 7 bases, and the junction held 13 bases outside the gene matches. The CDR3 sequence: CSSKSGGVSNEQFF. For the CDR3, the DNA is TGCAGCTCTAAAAGCGGGGGAGTTTCGAATGAGCAGTTCTTC.

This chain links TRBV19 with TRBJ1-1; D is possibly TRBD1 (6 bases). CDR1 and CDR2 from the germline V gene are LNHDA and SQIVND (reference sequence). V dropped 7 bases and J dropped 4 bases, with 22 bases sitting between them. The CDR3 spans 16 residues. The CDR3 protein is CASIDQGRPRGTEAFF. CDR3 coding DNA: TGTGCCAGTATCGATCAGGGGAGGCCCCGGGGCACTGAAGCTTTCTTT.

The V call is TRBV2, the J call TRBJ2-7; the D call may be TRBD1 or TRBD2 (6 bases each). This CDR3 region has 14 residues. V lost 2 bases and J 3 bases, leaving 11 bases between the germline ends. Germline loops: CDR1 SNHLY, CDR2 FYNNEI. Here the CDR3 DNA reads TGTGCCAGCAGTGAACTAGGGGGGCGCTACGAGCAGTACTTC. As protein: CASSELGGRYEQYF.

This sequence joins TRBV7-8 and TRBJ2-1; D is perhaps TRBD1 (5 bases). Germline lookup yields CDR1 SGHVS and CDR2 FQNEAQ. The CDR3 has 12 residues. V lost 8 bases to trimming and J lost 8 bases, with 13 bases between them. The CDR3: CASGASAYEQFF. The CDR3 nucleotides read TGTGCCAGCGGGGCTAGTGCGTATGAGCAGTTCTTC. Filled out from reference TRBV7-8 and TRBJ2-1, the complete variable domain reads GAGVSQSPRYKVAKRGQDVALRCDPISGHVSLFWYQQALGQGPEFLTYFQNEAQLDKSGLPSDRFFAERPEGSVSTLKIQRTQQEDSAVYLCASGASAYEQFFGPGTRLTVL.

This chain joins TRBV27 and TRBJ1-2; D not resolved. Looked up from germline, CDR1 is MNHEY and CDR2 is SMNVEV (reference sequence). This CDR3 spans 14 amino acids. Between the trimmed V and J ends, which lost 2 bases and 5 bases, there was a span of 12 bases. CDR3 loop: CASSLGGSLYGYTF. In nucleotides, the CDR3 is TGTGCCAGCAGTTTAGGAGGCAGCCTTTATGGCTACACCTTC.

The CDR3 nucleotides read TGTGCCAGCAGCGAGTTCGGGGGCACTGAAGCTTTCTTT. The encoded protein is CASSEFGGTEAFF. This chain links TRBV9 with TRBJ1-1; D perhaps matches TRBD1 (5 bases). The CDR3 sequence is 13 residues long. V was trimmed by 3 bases and J by 4 bases, leaving 10 bases between them. CDR1 is SGDLS, CDR2 YYNGEE, per germline.

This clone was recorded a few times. CDR3 amino acids: CAIRGDRDDGYTF. The CDR3, as DNA: TGTGCCATCAGGGGGGACAGGGATGATGGCTACACCTTC. The V gene is TRBV10-3, the J gene TRBJ1-2; 9 positions match TRBD1. CDR3 size: 13 residues. V gave up 6 bases and J gave up 6 bases; unmatched junction bases: 5. CDR1 ENHRY and CDR2 SYGVKD come from the germline V gene.

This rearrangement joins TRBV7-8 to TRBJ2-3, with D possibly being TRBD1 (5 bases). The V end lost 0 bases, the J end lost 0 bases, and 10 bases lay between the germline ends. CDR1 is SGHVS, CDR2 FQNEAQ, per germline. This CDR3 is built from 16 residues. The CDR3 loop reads CASSLAWQGSTDTQYF. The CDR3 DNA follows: TGTGCCAGCAGCTTAGCGTGGCAGGGAAGCACAGATACGCAGTATTTT. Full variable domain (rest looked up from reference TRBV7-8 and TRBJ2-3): GAGVSQSPRYKVAKRGQDVALRCDPISGHVSLFWYQQALGQGPEFLTYFQNEAQLDKSGLPSDRFFAERPEGSVSTLKIQRTQQEDSAVYLCASSLAWQGSTDTQYFGPGTRLTVL.

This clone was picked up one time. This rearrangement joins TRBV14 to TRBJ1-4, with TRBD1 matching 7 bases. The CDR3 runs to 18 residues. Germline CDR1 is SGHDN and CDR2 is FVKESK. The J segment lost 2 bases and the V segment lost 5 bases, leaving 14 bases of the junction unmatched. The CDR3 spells CASSRGTVLRSTNEKLFF. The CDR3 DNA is TGTGCCAGCAGCAGAGGGACAGTCCTCCGCAGTACTAATGAAAAACTGTTTTTT.

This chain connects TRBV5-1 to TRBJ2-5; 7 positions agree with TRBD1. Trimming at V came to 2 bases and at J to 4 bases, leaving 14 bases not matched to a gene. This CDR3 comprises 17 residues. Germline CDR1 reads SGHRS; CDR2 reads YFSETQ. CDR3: CASSLSRERAGGETQYF. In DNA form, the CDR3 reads TGCGCCAGCAGCTTAAGCAGGGAAAGGGCAGGGGGAGAGACCCAGTACTTC.

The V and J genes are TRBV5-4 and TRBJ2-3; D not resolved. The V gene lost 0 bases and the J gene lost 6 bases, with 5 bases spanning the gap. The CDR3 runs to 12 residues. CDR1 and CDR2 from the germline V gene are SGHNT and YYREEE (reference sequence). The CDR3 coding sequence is TGTGCCAGCAGCTTGGTGTCCGATACGCAGTATTTT. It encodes CASSLVSDTQYF. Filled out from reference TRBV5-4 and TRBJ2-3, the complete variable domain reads ETGVTQSPTHLIKTRGQQVTLRCSSQSGHNTVSWYQQALGQGPQFIFQYYREEENGRGNFPPRFSGLQFPNYSSELNVNALELDDSALYLCASSLVSDTQYFGPGTRLTVL.

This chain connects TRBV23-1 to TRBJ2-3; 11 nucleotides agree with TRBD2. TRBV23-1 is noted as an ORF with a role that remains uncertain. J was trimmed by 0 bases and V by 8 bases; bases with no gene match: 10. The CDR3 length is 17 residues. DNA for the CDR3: TGCGCCAGCTCTAGCGGGGGGTACATGACTAGCACAGATACGCAGTATTTT. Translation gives CASSSGGYMTSTDTQYF.

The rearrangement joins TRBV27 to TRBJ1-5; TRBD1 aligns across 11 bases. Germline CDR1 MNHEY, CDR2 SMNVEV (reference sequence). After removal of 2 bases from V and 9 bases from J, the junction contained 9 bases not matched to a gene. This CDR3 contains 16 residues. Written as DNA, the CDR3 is TGTGCCAGCAGTTTACGGCTCGGGACAGGGGGAGGGCCCCAGCATTTT. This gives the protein CASSLRLGTGGGPQHF.

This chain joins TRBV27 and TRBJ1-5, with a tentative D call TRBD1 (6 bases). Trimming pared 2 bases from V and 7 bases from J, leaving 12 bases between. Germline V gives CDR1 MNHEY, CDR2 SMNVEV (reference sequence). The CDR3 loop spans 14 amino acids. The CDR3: CASSLQGSFQPQHF. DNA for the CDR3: TGTGCCAGCAGTTTACAGGGGAGTTTCCAGCCCCAGCATTTT.

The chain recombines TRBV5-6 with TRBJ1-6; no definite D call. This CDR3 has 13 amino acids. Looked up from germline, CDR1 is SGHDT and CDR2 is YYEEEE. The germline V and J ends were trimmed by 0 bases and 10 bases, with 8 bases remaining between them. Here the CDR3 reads CASSLVGESPLHF. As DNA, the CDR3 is TGTGCCAGCAGCTTGGTTGGAGAATCACCCCTCCACTTT. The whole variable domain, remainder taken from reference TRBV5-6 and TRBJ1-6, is DAGVTQSPTHLIKTRGQQVTLRCSPKSGHDTVSWYQQALGQGPQFIFQYYEEEERQRGNFPDRFSGHQFPNYSSELNVNALLLGDSALYLCASSLVGESPLHFGNGTRLTVT.

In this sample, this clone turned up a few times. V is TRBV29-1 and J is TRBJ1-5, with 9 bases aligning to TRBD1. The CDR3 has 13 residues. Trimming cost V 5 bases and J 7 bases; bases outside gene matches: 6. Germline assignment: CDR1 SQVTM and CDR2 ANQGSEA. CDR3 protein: CSVTGGDGQPQHF. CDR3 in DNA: TGCAGCGTTACAGGGGGCGACGGACAGCCCCAGCATTTT.

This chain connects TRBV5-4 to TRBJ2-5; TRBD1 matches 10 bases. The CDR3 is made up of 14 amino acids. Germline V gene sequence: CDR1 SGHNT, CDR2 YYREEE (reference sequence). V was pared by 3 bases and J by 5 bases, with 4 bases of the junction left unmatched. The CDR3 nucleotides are TGTGCCAGCAGCTGGGGACAGGGGAGGGAGACCCAGTACTTC. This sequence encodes CASSWGQGRETQYF.

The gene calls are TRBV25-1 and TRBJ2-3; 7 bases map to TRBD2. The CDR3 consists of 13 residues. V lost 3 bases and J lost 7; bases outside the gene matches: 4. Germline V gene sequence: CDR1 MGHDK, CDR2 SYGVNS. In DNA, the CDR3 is TGTGCCAGCAGTGATTGGGGACTAAATACGCAGTATTTT. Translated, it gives CASSDWGLNTQYF.

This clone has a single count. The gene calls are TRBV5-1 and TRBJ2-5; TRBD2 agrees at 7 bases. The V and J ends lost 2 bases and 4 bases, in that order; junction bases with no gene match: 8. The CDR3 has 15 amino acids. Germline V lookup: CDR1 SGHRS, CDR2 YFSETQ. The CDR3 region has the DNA TGCGCCAGCAGCTTAGTCGGGGGGACGAGAGAGACCCAGTACTTC. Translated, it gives CASSLVGGTRETQYF.

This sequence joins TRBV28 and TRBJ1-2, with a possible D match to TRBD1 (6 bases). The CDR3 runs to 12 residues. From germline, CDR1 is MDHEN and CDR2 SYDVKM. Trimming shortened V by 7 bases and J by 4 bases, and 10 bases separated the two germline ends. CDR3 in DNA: TGTGCCAGCACCTCGGACAGCTATGGCTACACCTTC. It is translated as CASTSDSYGYTF.

The CDR3 here is CASSKKGPRTGAGEKLFF. CDR3 sequence (DNA): TGTGCCAGCAGCAAAAAGGGCCCCAGGACAGGGGCCGGGGAAAAACTGTTTTTT. This chain uses TRBV21-1 with TRBJ1-4; whether TRBD1, the table's D call, matches the DNA was not checked. TRBV21-1 is designated a pseudogene. The CDR3 is 18 residues long.

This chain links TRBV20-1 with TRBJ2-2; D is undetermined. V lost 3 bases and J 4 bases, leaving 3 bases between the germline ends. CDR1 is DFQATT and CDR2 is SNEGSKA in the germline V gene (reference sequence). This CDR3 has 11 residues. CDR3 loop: CSARATGELFF. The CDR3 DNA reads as TGCAGTGCTAGGGCCACCGGGGAGCTGTTTTTT.